Given below is one T cell receptor beta chain in context. Its antigen remains unknown. The data belong to a study of T cell repertoires in cytomegalovirus infection. Each CDR3 protein is one row after TCRdb ran MiXCR on the reads. This sample carries 550,000 to 850,000 distinct CDR3 sequences, around 35% of them seen once, and the ten largest clones take 18%. Germline CDR1 SGHTA, CDR2 FQGNSA. CDR3 size: 14 residues. Trimming cost V 2 bases and J 9 bases, with 16 bases left between them. J is TRBJ2-5 and V is TRBV7-2; no definite D call. The sequencing here drew on cultured PBMCs, taken from culture after CMV antigen stimulation. This clonotype was sampled from a human donor in good health (CMV status not recorded). Some clones in this sample may be carry-over from other donors' samples. CDR3 amino acids: CASSLRIGDFSQYF. The DNA for the CDR3 is TGTGCCAGCAGCTTAAGGATCGGAGACTTTTCCCAGTACTTC.